A selection of T cell receptor beta chains follows, all from one sample in a study of T cells in Graves' hyperthyroidism and ophthalmopathy. TCRdb independently ran MiXCR on the multiplex PCR reads; one entry per CDR3 protein. Seen here are a few hundred thousand distinct CDR3 sequences, roughly 15% observed once, and the top ten hold about 19%. Material: blood. Receptor source: a woman aged 30 to 39 with Graves' ophthalmopathy. Each CDR3 is given without its conserved first and last residue. A D gene is named only where the DNA matches it firmly.

d_gene: TRBD1
v_gene: TRBV30
CDR3aa: AWRIWTGDSEAF

d_gene: NA
v_gene: TRBV2
CDR3aa: ASSESAGVGYT

d_gene: NA
v_gene: TRBV11-2
CDR3aa: ASSPHIYGYT

d_gene: NA
v_gene: TRBV6-1
CDR3aa: ASSRGSEAF

d_gene: NA
v_gene: TRBV12-3/TRBV12-4
CDR3aa: ASRSLWRGAVFSYNEQF

d_gene: TRBD2
v_gene: TRBV5-1
CDR3aa: ASSPLSGGAIGELF

d_gene: NA
v_gene: TRBV28
CDR3aa: ASSTNRVVYEKLF

d_gene: NA
v_gene: TRBV6-1
CDR3aa: ASSELDMSYEQY

d_gene: TRBD2
v_gene: TRBV27
CDR3aa: ATGGTGELF

d_gene: NA
v_gene: TRBV14
CDR3aa: ASSQSGAKGETQY

d_gene: NA
v_gene: TRBV5-4
CDR3aa: ASSLVGTGGGYT

d_gene: NA
v_gene: TRBV18
CDR3aa: ASSPGAGDNQPQH

d_gene: TRBD2
v_gene: TRBV12-3/TRBV12-4
CDR3aa: ASSFATRTSGGAQY

d_gene: NA
v_gene: TRBV28
CDR3aa: ASKTGTVQETQY

d_gene: NA
v_gene: TRBV5-6
CDR3aa: ASSLQSSHGYT

d_gene: TRBD1
v_gene: TRBV24-1
CDR3aa: ATSDQQGAGGYT

d_gene: TRBD1
v_gene: TRBV2
CDR3aa: ASSENRGPQETQY

d_gene: NA
v_gene: TRBV20-1
CDR3aa: SARSPVPPQETQY

d_gene: NA
v_gene: TRBV30
CDR3aa: AWSLDLTDTQY

d_gene: NA
v_gene: TRBV9
CDR3aa: ASSPQTGDTQY

d_gene: TRBD2
v_gene: TRBV9
CDR3aa: ASSVTGGDYEQY

d_gene: NA
v_gene: TRBV5-1
CDR3aa: ASGAGGSGAYEQY

d_gene: TRBD1
v_gene: TRBV20-1
CDR3aa: RGGSTGGLDEQY

d_gene: TRBD1
v_gene: TRBV15
CDR3aa: ATSRDPGGTEAF

d_gene: NA
v_gene: TRBV6-1
CDR3aa: ASSITYGTITQRRETQY

d_gene: TRBD1
v_gene: TRBV20-1
CDR3aa: SARSGQGIDRTYEQY

d_gene: NA
v_gene: TRBV28
CDR3aa: ASRRDPYTEAF

d_gene: NA
v_gene: TRBV10-2
CDR3aa: ASTLGTTYEQY

d_gene: TRBD1
v_gene: TRBV7-9
CDR3aa: ASSLVTGATNEQY

d_gene: TRBD1
v_gene: TRBV19
CDR3aa: ASIDRGRGNTIY

d_gene: NA
v_gene: TRBV4-2
CDR3aa: ASSQAARGSHTGELF

d_gene: NA
v_gene: TRBV20-1
CDR3aa: SARAAGGRGTTQY

d_gene: NA
v_gene: TRBV2
CDR3aa: ASSPGGPPLH

d_gene: NA
v_gene: TRBV28
CDR3aa: ASSSTGYSNQPQH

d_gene: NA
v_gene: TRBV3-1
CDR3aa: ASSNAGTSYEQY

d_gene: NA
v_gene: TRBV20-1
CDR3aa: SARALSAANSPLH

d_gene: TRBD1
v_gene: TRBV28
CDR3aa: ASSSHLGQVGQPQH

d_gene: NA
v_gene: TRBV4-1
CDR3aa: ASSRTGISGNTIY

d_gene: TRBD2
v_gene: TRBV20-1
CDR3aa: SATGTSGDYEQF

d_gene: TRBD2
v_gene: TRBV5-6
CDR3aa: ASSFRAGGDEQF

d_gene: NA
v_gene: TRBV7-3
CDR3aa: ASSSYSTEYNEQF